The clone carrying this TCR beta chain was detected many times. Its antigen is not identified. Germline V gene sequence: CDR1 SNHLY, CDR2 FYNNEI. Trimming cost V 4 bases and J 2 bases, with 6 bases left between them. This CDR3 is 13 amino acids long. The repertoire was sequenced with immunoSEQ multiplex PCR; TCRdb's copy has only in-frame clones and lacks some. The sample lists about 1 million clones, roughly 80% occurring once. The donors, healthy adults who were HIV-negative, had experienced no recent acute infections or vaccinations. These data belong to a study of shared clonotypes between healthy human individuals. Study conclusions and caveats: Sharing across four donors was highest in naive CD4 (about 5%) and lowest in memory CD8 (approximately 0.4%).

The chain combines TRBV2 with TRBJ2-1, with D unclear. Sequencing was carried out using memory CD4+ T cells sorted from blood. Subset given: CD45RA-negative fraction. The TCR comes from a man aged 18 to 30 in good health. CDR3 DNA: TGTGCCAGCAGTGTGAATACCTACAATGAGCAGTTCTTC. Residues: CASSVNTYNEQFF.